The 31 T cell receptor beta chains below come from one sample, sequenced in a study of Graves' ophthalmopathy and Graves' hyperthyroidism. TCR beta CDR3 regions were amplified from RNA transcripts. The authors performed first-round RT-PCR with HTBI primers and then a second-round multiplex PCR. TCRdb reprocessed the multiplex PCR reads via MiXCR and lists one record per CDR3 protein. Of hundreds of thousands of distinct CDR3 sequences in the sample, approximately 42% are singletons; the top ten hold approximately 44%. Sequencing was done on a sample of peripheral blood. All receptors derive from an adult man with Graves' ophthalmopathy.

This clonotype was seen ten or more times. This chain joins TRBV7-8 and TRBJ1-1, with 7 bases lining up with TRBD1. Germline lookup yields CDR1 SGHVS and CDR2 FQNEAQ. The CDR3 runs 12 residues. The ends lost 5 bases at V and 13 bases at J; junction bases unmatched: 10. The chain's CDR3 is CASSPDRDPDFF. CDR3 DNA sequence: TGTGCCAGCAGCCCAGACAGGGATCCCGATTTCTTT.

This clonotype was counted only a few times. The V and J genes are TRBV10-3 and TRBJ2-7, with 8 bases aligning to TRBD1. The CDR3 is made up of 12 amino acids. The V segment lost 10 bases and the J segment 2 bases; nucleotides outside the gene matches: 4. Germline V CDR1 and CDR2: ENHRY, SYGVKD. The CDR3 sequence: CASQGATYEQYF. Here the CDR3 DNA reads TGTGCCAGCCAGGGGGCCACCTACGAGCAGTACTTC.

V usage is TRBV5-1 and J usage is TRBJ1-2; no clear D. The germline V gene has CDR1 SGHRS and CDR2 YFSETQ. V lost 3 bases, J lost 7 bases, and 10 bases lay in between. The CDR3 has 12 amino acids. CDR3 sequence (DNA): TGCGCCAGCAGCTCGACGACGGGTGGCTACACCTTC. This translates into CASSSTTGGYTF. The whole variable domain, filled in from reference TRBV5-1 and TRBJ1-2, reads KAGVTQTPRYLIKTRGQQVTLSCSPISGHRSVSWYQQTPGQGLQFLFEYFSETQRNKGNFPGRFSGRQFSNSRSEMNVSTLELGDSALYLCASSSTTGGYTFGSGTRLTVV.

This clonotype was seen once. CDR3: CSVENYGYTF. The CDR3 region has the DNA TGCAGCGTTGAAAACTATGGCTACACCTTC. The V call is TRBV29-1, the J call TRBJ1-2; D is uncertain. The ends were cut back, 2 bases at V and 2 bases at J, with 0 bases in the middle. Germline CDR1 is SQVTM and CDR2 is ANQGSEA. This CDR3 has 10 residues.

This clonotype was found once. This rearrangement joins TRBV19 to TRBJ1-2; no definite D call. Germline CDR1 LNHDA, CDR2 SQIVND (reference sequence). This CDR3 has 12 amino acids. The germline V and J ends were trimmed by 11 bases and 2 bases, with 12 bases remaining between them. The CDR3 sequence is CAGTQDNYGYTF. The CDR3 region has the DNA TGTGCCGGTACCCAGGACAACTATGGCTACACCTTC. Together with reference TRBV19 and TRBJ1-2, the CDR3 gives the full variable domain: DGGITQSPKYLFRKEGQNVTLSCEQNLNHDAMYWYRQDPGQGLRLIYYSQIVNDFQKGDIAEGYSVSREKKESFPLTVTSAQKNPTAFYLCAGTQDNYGYTFGSGTRLTVV.

CDR3 coding DNA: TGTGCCACCAGCAGTTACTCCGGAGGTACAACAGATACGCAGTATTTT. Residues: CATSSYSGGTTDTQYF. V usage is TRBV15 and J usage is TRBJ2-3; D might be TRBD2 (5 bases). Trimming pared 3 bases from V and 3 bases from J, leaving 16 bases between. In germline, CDR1 is LNHNV, CDR2 YYDKDF (reference sequence). CDR3 length: 16 residues.

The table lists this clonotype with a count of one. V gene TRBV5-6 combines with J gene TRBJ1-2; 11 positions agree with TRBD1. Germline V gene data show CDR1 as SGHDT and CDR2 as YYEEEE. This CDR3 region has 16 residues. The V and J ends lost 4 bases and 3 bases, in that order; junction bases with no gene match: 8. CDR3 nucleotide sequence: TGTGCCAGCAGCAAAGAGAGGACAGGGGGCGACTATGGCTACACCTTC. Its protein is CASSKERTGGDYGYTF.

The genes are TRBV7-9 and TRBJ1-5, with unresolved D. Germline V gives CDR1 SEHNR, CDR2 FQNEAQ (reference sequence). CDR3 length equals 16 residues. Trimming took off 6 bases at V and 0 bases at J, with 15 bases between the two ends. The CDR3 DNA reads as TGTGCCAGCAGTCCAAATGAGCCCTATAGCAATCAGCCCCAGCATTTT. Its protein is CASSPNEPYSNQPQHF.

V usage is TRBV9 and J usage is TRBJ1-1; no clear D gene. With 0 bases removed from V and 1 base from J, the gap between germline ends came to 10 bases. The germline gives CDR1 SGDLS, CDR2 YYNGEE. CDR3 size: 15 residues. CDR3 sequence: CASSVGLGSNTEAFF. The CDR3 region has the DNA TGTGCCAGCAGCGTAGGTTTGGGGTCGAACACTGAAGCTTTCTTT.

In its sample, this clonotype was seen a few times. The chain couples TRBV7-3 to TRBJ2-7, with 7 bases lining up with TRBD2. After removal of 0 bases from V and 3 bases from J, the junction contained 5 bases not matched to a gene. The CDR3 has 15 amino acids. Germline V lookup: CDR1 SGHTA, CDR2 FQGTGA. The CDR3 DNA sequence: TGTGCCAGCAGCTTAACGCCTAGCGGCTTCTACGAGCAGTACTTC. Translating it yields CASSLTPSGFYEQYF.

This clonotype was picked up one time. The CDR3 region has the DNA TGCAGTGCTAGGACCTTAGCGGGGCTCAACTCCTACGAGCAGTACTTC. Amino acids: CSARTLAGLNSYEQYF. The rearrangement joins TRBV20-1 to TRBJ2-7, with 8 nucleotides matching TRBD2. The CDR3 runs to 16 residues. Per germline, CDR1 DFQATT and CDR2 SNEGSKA (reference sequence). With V trimmed by 3 bases and J by 0 bases, 10 bases remained unmatched.

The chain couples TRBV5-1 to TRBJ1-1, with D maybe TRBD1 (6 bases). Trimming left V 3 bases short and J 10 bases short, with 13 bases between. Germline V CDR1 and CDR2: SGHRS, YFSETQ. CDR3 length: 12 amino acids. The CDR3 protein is CASSSTGTAAFF. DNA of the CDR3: TGCGCCAGCAGCTCCACAGGGACGGCAGCTTTCTTT.

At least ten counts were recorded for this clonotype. The CDR3 here is CASSFRDRDSPLHF. CDR3 bases: TGTGCCAGCAGCTTCCGGGACAGGGATTCACCCCTCCACTTT. The chain has TRBV7-9 and TRBJ1-6; 9 positions agree with TRBD1. The CDR3 has 14 residues. CDR1 and CDR2 (germline): SEHNR, FQNEAQ (reference sequence). V gave up 3 bases and J gave up 8 bases; unmatched junction bases: 2.

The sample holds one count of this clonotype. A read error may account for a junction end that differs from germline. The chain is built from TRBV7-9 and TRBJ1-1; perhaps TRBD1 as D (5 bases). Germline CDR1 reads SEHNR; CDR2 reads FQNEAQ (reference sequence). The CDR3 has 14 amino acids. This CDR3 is CASSLAGPQGRAFF. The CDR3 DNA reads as TGCGCCAGCAGCTTGGCGGGACCTCAAGGGCGAGCTTTCTTT.

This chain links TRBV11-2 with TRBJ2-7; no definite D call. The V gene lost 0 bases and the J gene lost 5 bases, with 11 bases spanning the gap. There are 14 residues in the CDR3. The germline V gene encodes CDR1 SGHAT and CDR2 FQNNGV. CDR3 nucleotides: TGTGCCAGCAGCTTAGATTTCGGGCGTAACGAGCAGTACTTC. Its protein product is CASSLDFGRNEQYF.

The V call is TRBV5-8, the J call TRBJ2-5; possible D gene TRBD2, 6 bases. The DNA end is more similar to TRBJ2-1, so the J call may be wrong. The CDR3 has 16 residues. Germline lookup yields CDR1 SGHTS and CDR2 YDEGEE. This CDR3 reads CASSLSGSHTINEQFF. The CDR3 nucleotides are TGTGCCAGCAGCTTATCCGGGAGCCATACGATCAATGAGCAGTTCTTC.

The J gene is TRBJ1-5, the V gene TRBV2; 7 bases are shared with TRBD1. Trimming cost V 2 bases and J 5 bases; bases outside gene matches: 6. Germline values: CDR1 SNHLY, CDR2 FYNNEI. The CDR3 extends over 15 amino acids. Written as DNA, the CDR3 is TGTGCCAGCAGTGAAAACAGGGGTAGTCATCAGCCCCAGCATTTT. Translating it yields CASSENRGSHQPQHF. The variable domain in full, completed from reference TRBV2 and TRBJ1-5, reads EPEVTQTPSHQVTQMGQEVILRCVPISNHLYFYWYRQILGQKVEFLVSFYNNEISEKSEIFDDQFSVERPDGSNFTLKIRSTKLEDSAMYFCASSENRGSHQPQHFGDGTRLSIL.

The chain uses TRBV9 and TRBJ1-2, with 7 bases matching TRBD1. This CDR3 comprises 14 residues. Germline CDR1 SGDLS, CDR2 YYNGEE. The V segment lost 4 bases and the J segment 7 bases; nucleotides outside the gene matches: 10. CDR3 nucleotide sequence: TGTGCCAGCAGCCCAGCGGGACAGTCCGGTGGCTACACCTTC. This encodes CASSPAGQSGGYTF.

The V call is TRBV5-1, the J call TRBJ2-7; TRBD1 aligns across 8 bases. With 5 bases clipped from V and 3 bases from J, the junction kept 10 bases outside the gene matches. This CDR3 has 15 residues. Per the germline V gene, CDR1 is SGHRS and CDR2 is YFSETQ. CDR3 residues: CASRQAGTGNYEQYF. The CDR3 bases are TGCGCCAGCAGACAAGCCGGGACAGGAAACTACGAGCAGTACTTC.

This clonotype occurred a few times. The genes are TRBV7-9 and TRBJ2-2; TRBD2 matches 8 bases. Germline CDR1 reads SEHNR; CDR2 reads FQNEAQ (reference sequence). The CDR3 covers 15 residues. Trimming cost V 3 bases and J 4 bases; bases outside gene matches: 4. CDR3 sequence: CASSFFSGATGELFF. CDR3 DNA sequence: TGTGCCAGCAGCTTCTTTAGCGGGGCCACCGGGGAGCTGTTTTTT.

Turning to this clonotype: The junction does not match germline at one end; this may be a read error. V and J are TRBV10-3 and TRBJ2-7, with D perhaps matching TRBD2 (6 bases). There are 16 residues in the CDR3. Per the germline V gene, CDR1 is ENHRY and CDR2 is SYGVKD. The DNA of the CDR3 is TGTGCCAGCAGTTACACTTACCCCTCCGGGGGACACGAGCAGTACTTC. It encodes CASSYTYPSGGHEQYF.

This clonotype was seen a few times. The DNA for the CDR3 is TGTGCCATCAGTGAAGGGGGGCAGAACGAGCAGTACTTC. Amino acids: CAISEGGQNEQYF. The J gene is TRBJ2-7, the V gene TRBV10-3; TRBD1 or TRBD2 may be the D gene (6 bases each). CDR1 is ENHRY, CDR2 SYGVKD, per germline. Trimming shortened V by 3 bases and J by 5 bases, and 11 bases separated the two germline ends. The CDR3 runs to 13 residues.

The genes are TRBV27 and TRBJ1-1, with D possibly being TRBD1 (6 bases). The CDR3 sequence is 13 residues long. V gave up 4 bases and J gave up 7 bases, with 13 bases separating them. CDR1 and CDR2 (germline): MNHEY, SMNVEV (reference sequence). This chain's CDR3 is CASSSQGFLEAFF. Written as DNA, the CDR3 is TGTGCCAGCAGTTCACAGGGATTCCTTGAAGCTTTCTTT.

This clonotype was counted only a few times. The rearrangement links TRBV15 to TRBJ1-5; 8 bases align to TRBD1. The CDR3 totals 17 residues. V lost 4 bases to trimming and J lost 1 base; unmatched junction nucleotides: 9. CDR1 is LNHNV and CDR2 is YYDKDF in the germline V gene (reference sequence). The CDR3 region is CATSMDRVRASNQPQHF. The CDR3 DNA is TGTGCCACCAGCATGGACAGGGTAAGGGCGAGCAATCAGCCCCAGCATTTT.

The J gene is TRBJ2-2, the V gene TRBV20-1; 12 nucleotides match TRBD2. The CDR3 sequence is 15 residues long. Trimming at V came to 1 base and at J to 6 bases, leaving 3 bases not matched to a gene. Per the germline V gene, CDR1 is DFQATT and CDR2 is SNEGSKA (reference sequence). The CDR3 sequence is CSARVLAGGSGELFF. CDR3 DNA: TGCAGTGCTAGAGTCCTAGCGGGAGGGTCCGGGGAGCTGTTTTTT.

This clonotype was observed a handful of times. The CDR3 DNA reads as TGCAGTGCTAGAGGGCAGTCATCCTACGAGCAGTACTTC. Translated, it gives CSARGQSSYEQYF. The chain has TRBV20-1 and TRBJ2-7; unclear D gene. The CDR3 runs 13 residues. The V end lost 1 base, the J end lost 1 base, and 8 bases lay between the germline ends. CDR1 is DFQATT, CDR2 SNEGSKA, per germline (reference sequence).

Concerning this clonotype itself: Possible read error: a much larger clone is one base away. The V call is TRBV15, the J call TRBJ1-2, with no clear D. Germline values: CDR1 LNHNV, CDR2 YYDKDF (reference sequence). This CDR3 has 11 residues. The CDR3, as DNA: TGTGCCACTCGCGGGTGGGGTCCATACCCCTTC. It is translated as CATRGWGPYPF.

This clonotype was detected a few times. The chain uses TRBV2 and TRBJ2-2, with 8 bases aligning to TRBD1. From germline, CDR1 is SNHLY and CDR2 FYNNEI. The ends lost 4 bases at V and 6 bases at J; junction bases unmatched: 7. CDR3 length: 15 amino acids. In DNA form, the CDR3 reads TGTGCCAGCAGTGGGGACAGGAAGATCGCCGGGGAGCTGTTTTTT. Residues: CASSGDRKIAGELFF.

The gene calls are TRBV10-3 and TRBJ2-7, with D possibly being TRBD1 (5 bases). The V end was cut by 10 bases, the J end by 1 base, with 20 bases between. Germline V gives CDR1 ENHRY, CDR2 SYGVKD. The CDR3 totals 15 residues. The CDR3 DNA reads TGTGCCAGCACCGCATTGACAGTTGTTTCCTACGAGCAGTACTTC. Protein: CASTALTVVSYEQYF.

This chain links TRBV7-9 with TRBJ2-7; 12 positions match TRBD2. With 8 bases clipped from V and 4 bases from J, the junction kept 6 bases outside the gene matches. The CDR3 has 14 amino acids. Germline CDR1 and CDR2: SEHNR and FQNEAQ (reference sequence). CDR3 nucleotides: TGTGCCAGCGGGCTAGCGGGAGGGCCATACGAGCAGTACTTC. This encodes CASGLAGGPYEQYF.

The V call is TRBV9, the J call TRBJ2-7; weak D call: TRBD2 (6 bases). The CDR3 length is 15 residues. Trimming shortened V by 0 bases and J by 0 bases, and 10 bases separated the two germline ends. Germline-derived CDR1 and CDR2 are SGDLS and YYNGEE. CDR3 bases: TGTGCCAGCAGCGTAGGGCTAGCGAACTCCTACGAGCAGTACTTC. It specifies CASSVGLANSYEQYF.